This T cell receptor (beta chain) originates from a study of blood T cell repertoires in COVID-19. The CDR3 totals 15 residues. CDR1 and CDR2 (germline): MNHEY, SVGEGT. With V trimmed by 6 bases and J by 0 bases, 5 bases remained unmatched. The repertoire was sequenced with immunoSEQ multiplex PCR; TCRdb's copy has only in-frame clones and lacks some. The sample yields some 80,000 clones, around 84% seen once. Input material: peripheral blood. The TCR was taken from an elderly man with active or convalescent COVID-19. The V call is TRBV6-2 or TRBV6-3, the J call TRBJ2-3; 8 positions agree with TRBD2. The CDR3 region is CASSGRGGSTDTQYF. The CDR3 nucleotides read TGTGCCAGCAGCGGACGGGGGGGGAGCACAGATACGCAGTATTTT.